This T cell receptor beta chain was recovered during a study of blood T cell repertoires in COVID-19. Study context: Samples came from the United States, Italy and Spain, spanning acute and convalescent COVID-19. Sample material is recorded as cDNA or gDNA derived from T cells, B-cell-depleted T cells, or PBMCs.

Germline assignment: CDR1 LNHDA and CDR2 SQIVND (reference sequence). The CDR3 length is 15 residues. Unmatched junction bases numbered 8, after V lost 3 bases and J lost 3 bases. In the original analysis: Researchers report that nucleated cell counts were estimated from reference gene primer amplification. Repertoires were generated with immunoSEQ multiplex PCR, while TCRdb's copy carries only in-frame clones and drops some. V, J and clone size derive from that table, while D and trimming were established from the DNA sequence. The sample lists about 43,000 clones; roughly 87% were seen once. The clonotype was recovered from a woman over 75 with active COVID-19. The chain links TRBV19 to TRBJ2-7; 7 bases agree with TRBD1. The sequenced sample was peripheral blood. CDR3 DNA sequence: TGTGCCAGTAGTATCGGGCCGGGACAGTACTACGAGCAGTACTTC. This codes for CASSIGPGQYYEQYF.